A single T cell receptor (beta chain) is shown here with its context. Germline lookup yields CDR1 LNHDA and CDR2 SQIVND (reference sequence). The ends were cut back, 11 bases at V and 0 bases at J, with 19 bases in the middle. The CDR3 sequence is 15 residues long. The source of the sample is a study of siplizumab effects on memory and regulatory T cells. For every sample, about 10^5 TCR templates were assayed. TCRdb keeps only in-frame clones here, not all; method: immunoSEQ multiplex PCR. This table has tens of thousands of clones, about 89% appearing once. The receptor was isolated from a human donor in good health. J is TRBJ1-1 and V is TRBV19, with a possible D match to TRBD1 (5 bases). Material: CD8+ T cells sorted from blood. CDR3: CAVMGSGWMNTEAFF. CDR3 DNA: TGTGCCGTCATGGGTTCAGGGTGGATGAACACTGAAGCTTTCTTT.